A selection of T cell receptor beta chains follows, all from one sample in a study of T-cell memory formation after mild COVID-19. MiXCR was run by TCRdb on the 5' RACE reads, yielding one entry per CDR3 protein. Altogether approximately 410,000 distinct CDR3 sequences are present, around 22% being singletons, with the ten largest covering 13%. Material: PBMCs or a T cell subset sorted from them (not recorded which). Source of these receptors: an adult woman who had mild COVID-19 (a few samples of this study predate the infection). Cell type and time point are not known. The conserved cysteine and the conserved F or W are not part of the CDR3 here. The order of the fields is CDR3 protein, J gene, V gene, clone size. Clone size is stated in some rows and not others, as once, few, many or a class when expanded.

cdr3_aa: SALYDKYNEQF
j_call: TRBJ2-1
v_call: TRBV20-1
clone_size: -

cdr3_aa: ASSLGGYSSYNEQF
j_call: TRBJ2-1
v_call: TRBV13
clone_size: -

cdr3_aa: SAREGSNQPQH
j_call: TRBJ1-5
v_call: TRBV20-1
clone_size: few

cdr3_aa: ASSINPGHPNGYT
j_call: TRBJ1-2
v_call: TRBV5-1
clone_size: -

cdr3_aa: ATSDSRGAGGKAF
j_call: TRBJ1-1
v_call: TRBV24-1
clone_size: -

cdr3_aa: ASSQEYGFSGTYEQY
j_call: TRBJ2-7
v_call: TRBV4-3
clone_size: few

cdr3_aa: SARELQGASSEKLF
j_call: TRBJ1-4
v_call: TRBV20-1
clone_size: -

cdr3_aa: SVRTGGGTGELF
j_call: TRBJ2-2
v_call: TRBV29-1
clone_size: -

cdr3_aa: ASSPPLAKNIQY
j_call: TRBJ2-4
v_call: TRBV5-4
clone_size: few

cdr3_aa: ATSTGTSYNEQF
j_call: TRBJ2-1
v_call: TRBV27
clone_size: -

cdr3_aa: ASSTGLAGRTDTQY
j_call: TRBJ2-3
v_call: TRBV5-5
clone_size: few

cdr3_aa: ASSQEPGSYEQY
j_call: TRBJ2-7
v_call: TRBV4-1
clone_size: few

cdr3_aa: ASSAAGGANYGYT
j_call: TRBJ1-2
v_call: TRBV7-9
clone_size: few

cdr3_aa: ASSLENFHEQF
j_call: TRBJ2-1
v_call: TRBV11-2
clone_size: many

cdr3_aa: SARPKLGGGQETQY
j_call: TRBJ2-5
v_call: TRBV20-1
clone_size: -

cdr3_aa: ASSRTLYNEQF
j_call: TRBJ2-1
v_call: TRBV10-2
clone_size: -

cdr3_aa: ASGLNTGNQETQY
j_call: TRBJ2-5
v_call: TRBV6-5
clone_size: -

cdr3_aa: ASGEGENEQY
j_call: TRBJ2-7
v_call: TRBV5-1
clone_size: -

cdr3_aa: ASSQGTVGF
j_call: TRBJ1-1
v_call: TRBV3-1
clone_size: -

cdr3_aa: ASSPTRRGLSQETQY
j_call: TRBJ2-5
v_call: TRBV7-8
clone_size: -

cdr3_aa: ASSYGLAGYNEQF
j_call: TRBJ2-1
v_call: TRBV6-2/TRBV6-3
clone_size: few

cdr3_aa: ATSAQYPYGYT
j_call: TRBJ1-2
v_call: TRBV6-5
clone_size: -

cdr3_aa: ASSQDLVIPETQY
j_call: TRBJ2-5
v_call: TRBV3-1
clone_size: few

cdr3_aa: SAREGGTGNPEAF
j_call: TRBJ1-1
v_call: TRBV20-1
clone_size: -

cdr3_aa: ASSFFPGLAVLETQY
j_call: TRBJ2-5
v_call: TRBV5-6
clone_size: -

cdr3_aa: ASRAGQGSADTQY
j_call: TRBJ2-3
v_call: TRBV27
clone_size: few

cdr3_aa: ASSSIRETNGYT
j_call: TRBJ1-2
v_call: TRBV7-9
clone_size: many

cdr3_aa: ASTPSGGTYEQY
j_call: TRBJ2-7
v_call: TRBV7-2
clone_size: many

cdr3_aa: ASSSHPGGQETQY
j_call: TRBJ2-5
v_call: TRBV7-9
clone_size: -

cdr3_aa: AISESASSTYGYT
j_call: TRBJ1-2
v_call: TRBV10-3
clone_size: -

cdr3_aa: ASSRTGEAYGYT
j_call: TRBJ1-2
v_call: TRBV19
clone_size: -

cdr3_aa: ASSGDGPYEQY
j_call: TRBJ2-7
v_call: TRBV9
clone_size: few

cdr3_aa: ASSVGTRELF
j_call: TRBJ2-2
v_call: TRBV9
clone_size: once

cdr3_aa: ASSFGVPGLGATDTQY
j_call: TRBJ2-3
v_call: TRBV12-3/TRBV12-4
clone_size: few

cdr3_aa: ASSSSRTGGETQY
j_call: TRBJ2-5
v_call: TRBV7-8
clone_size: -

cdr3_aa: ASSPWDRGNEQF
j_call: TRBJ2-1
v_call: TRBV7-2
clone_size: few

cdr3_aa: ASSRRGDSVPYTDTQY
j_call: TRBJ2-3
v_call: TRBV12-3/TRBV12-4
clone_size: -

cdr3_aa: ASSPPWGQIIYGYT
j_call: TRBJ1-2
v_call: TRBV9
clone_size: few

cdr3_aa: ASSFRVADSPLH
j_call: TRBJ1-6
v_call: TRBV12-3/TRBV12-4
clone_size: -

cdr3_aa: ASSPGQYSNQPQH
j_call: TRBJ1-5
v_call: TRBV5-1
clone_size: few

cdr3_aa: ASSWGEDNEQF
j_call: TRBJ2-1
v_call: TRBV9
clone_size: few

cdr3_aa: ASSLAGFYEQF
j_call: TRBJ2-1
v_call: TRBV12-3/TRBV12-4
clone_size: -

cdr3_aa: ASSLGEWQYNEQF
j_call: TRBJ2-1
v_call: TRBV7-9
clone_size: few

cdr3_aa: SASPDLAANTGELF
j_call: TRBJ2-2
v_call: TRBV20-1
clone_size: -

cdr3_aa: ASSFTAGFEQY
j_call: TRBJ2-7
v_call: TRBV5-1
clone_size: -

cdr3_aa: ASSQEPGPTYEQY
j_call: TRBJ2-7
v_call: TRBV4-2
clone_size: few

cdr3_aa: ASSLMDSRNQPQH
j_call: TRBJ1-5
v_call: TRBV7-6
clone_size: few

cdr3_aa: ASSLASGRNTGELF
j_call: TRBJ2-2
v_call: TRBV7-3
clone_size: few

cdr3_aa: ASSAGDRGAEAF
j_call: TRBJ1-1
v_call: TRBV9
clone_size: few

cdr3_aa: ASSSNGDTQY
j_call: TRBJ2-3
v_call: TRBV5-5
clone_size: -

cdr3_aa: ASSGWEREPTDTQY
j_call: TRBJ2-3
v_call: TRBV7-8
clone_size: -

cdr3_aa: ASSGQGARQPQH
j_call: TRBJ1-5
v_call: TRBV2
clone_size: -

cdr3_aa: ASSEVWQMRETQY
j_call: TRBJ2-5
v_call: TRBV6-1
clone_size: many

cdr3_aa: SAQRGADYEQY
j_call: TRBJ2-7
v_call: TRBV20-1
clone_size: -